The T cell receptor beta chain described here comes from a study of cytomegalovirus exposure and HLA in healthy donors. After removal of 5 bases from V and 3 bases from J, the junction contained 3 bases not matched to a gene. Looked up from germline, CDR1 is SGHAT and CDR2 is FQNNGV. The CDR3 is 14 residues long. Primers included in the PCR were 60 Vbeta and 13 Jbeta primers. The repertoire was sequenced with immunoSEQ multiplex PCR; TCRdb's copy has only in-frame clones and lacks some. Of about 160,000 clones in the sample, roughly 80% were seen once. The source material was PBMCs. The chain couples TRBV11-2 to TRBJ1-4; TRBD1 agrees at 7 bases. This TCR came from a male donor in good health and CMV-seropositive. CDR3: CASSRDSPNEKLFF. The CDR3 DNA reads TGTGCCAGCAGCCGGGACAGCCCTAATGAAAAACTGTTTTTT. The full variable domain, completed using reference TRBV11-2 and TRBJ1-4, is EAGVAQSPRYKIIEKRQSVAFWCNPISGHATLYWYQQILGQGPKLLIQFQNNGVVDDSQLPKDRFSAERLKGVDSTLKIQPAKLEDSAVYLCASSRDSPNEKLFFGSGTQLSVL.